Detailed here is one T cell receptor (beta chain). TCRdb passed the reads through MiXCR, listing each CDR3 protein once. Of about 490,000 distinct CDR3 sequences listed, approximately 10% were seen once; the top ten hold approximately 10%. The record originates from a study of T cell repertoires in cytomegalovirus infection. On the study more broadly: Public TCR beta signature analysis indicated the presence of both CMV infection and matching HLA type.

J was trimmed by 6 bases and V by 4 bases; bases with no gene match: 12. CDR1 and CDR2 from the germline V gene are SGHDN and FVKESK. The CDR3 is 16 residues long. The receptor was isolated from a human donor in good health (CMV status not recorded). Some clones in this sample may be carry-over from other donors' samples. The gene calls are TRBV14 and TRBJ2-1; 7 bases map to TRBD1. Input material: PBMCs. CDR3 in DNA: TGTGCCAGCAGCCTACCGGGGACAGCGGTGGGCAATGAGCAGTTCTTC. Translating it yields CASSLPGTAVGNEQFF.